This TCR beta chain comes out of a study of vaccination and CD4 T cells after COVID-19. The CDR3 consists of 13 residues. Trimming took 0 bases from V and 10 from J, leaving 13 bases between them. Germline assignment: CDR1 SGHKS and CDR2 YYEKEE (reference sequence). The treatment: roughly nine-day PBMC culture with coronavirus spike peptide pools or control peptides (ViraFEST assay). Culture of approximately 2.1 million PBMCs per well took place with around 10 IU/ml IL-2 and 9.5 to 10 ug/ml peptide pools. On this clonotype: The antigen is not known.

Study outcomes and limitations: Nearly all convalescent vaccine-specific clones, 304 of 307, recognized only SARS-CoV-2 spike. Reactive clonotype counts went from median about 20 after infection to 35 to 45 after vaccination, nonsignificantly.

Researchers used the Oncomine TCR Beta short-read assay to sequence DNA from cultured CD4+ T cells. Each CDR3 protein is one row after TCRdb ran MiXCR on the PCR reads. The data contain approximately 15,000 distinct CDR3 sequences, about 28% of them singletons. The chain combines TRBV5-5 with TRBJ1-1, with D possibly being TRBD1 (5 bases). Sample: cultured CD4+ T cells from blood. The sequence came from a human donor with COVID-19. DNA of the CDR3: TGTGCCAGCAGCTTGGAGGCGGGGCGCGGAGCTTTCTTT. Its translation: CASSLEAGRGAFF.